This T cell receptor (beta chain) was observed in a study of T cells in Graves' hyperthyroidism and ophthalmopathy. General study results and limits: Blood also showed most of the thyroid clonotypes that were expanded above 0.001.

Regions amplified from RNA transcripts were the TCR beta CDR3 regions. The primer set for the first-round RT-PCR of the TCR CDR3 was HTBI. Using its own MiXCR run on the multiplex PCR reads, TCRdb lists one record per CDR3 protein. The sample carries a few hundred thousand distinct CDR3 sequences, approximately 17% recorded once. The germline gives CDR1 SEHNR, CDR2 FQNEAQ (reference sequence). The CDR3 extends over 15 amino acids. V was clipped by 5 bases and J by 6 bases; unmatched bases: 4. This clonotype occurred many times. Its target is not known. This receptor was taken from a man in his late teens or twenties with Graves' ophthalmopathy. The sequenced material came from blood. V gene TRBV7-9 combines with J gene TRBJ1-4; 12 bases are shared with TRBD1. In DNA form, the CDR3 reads TGTGCCAGCAGCCCCGGGACAGGGGGCGATGAAAAACTGTTTTTT. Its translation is CASSPGTGGDEKLFF.